These 29 T cell receptor beta chains were all obtained from the same sample, sequenced in a study of T-cell memory formation after mild COVID-19 (dated by TCRdb to the early 2020s). Receptor libraries were prepared by 5' RACE. TCRdb names Illumina NovaSeq 6000 as the instrument used. The public reads were reprocessed in TCRdb via fastp at Q25 and MiXCR, keeping in-frame beta chains. Rows are combined by CDR3 protein, so each entry shows the most common genes and DNA. The sample profile shows under 350,000 distinct CDR3 sequences; roughly 15% of them were found once. Of the sample, approximately 23% is held by the ten largest clones. The sequenced sample was PBMCs or a T cell subset sorted from them (not recorded which). Receptors were obtained from a man between 18 and 35 years old who had mild COVID-19 (a few samples of this study predate the infection). The sample titles of this study are shuffled in the database, so cell type and time point are left out; the donor was told from shared clones.

The chain uses TRBV6-5 and TRBJ1-1; TRBD1 agrees at 7 bases. The CDR3 covers 11 residues. The trim removed 5 bases at V and 12 bases at J, leaving 6 bases unmatched. Per the germline V gene, CDR1 is MNHEY and CDR2 is SVGAGI. This CDR3 reads CASSQGDSSFF. The DNA for the CDR3 is TGTGCCAGCAGTCAAGGGGACAGCTCTTTCTTT.

This clonotype was picked up many times. V and J are TRBV7-6 and TRBJ1-4; D possibly corresponds to TRBD1 (6 bases). Trimming pared 5 bases from V and 7 bases from J, leaving 17 bases between. Per germline, CDR1 SGHVS and CDR2 FNYEAQ. The CDR3 extends over 15 amino acids. Written as DNA, the CDR3 is TGTGCCAGCAGCCCCGGGGGGGGCTTGGGTGAAAAACTGTTTTTT. The encoded protein is CASSPGGGLGEKLFF.

The gene calls are TRBV7-8 and TRBJ1-2; no firm D call. This CDR3 is 13 amino acids long. Germline CDR1 reads SGHVS; CDR2 reads FQNEAQ. Trimming took 5 bases from V and 1 from J, leaving 8 bases between them. In DNA, the CDR3 is TGTGCCAGCAGCCATCGTAATAACTATGGCTACACCTTC. Protein: CASSHRNNYGYTF.

This clonotype was counted many times. The V and J genes are TRBV12-3 or TRBV12-4 and TRBJ1-4; D not certain. The CDR3 is 11 residues long. V lost 4 bases to trimming and J lost 6 bases, with 3 bases between them. Here the CDR3 reads CASSYYEKLFF. DNA of the CDR3: TGTGCCAGCAGTTACTATGAAAAACTGTTTTTT.

This chain uses TRBV18 with TRBJ2-4, with D possibly called TRBD1 or TRBD2 (5 bases each). Trimming left V 0 bases short and J 3 bases short, with 15 bases between. Per germline, CDR1 KGHSH and CDR2 LQKENI. CDR3 length: 17 amino acids. The CDR3: CASSPPGDSGGKNIQYF. DNA of the CDR3: TGTGCCAGCTCACCACCGGGGGATTCGGGCGGCAAAAACATTCAGTACTTC.

This clonotype was seen a few times. This chain uses TRBV20-1 with TRBJ1-1; 7 nucleotides line up with TRBD1. Germline V gene data show CDR1 as DFQATT and CDR2 as SNEGSKA (reference sequence). The length of the CDR3 is 14 residues. Trimming removed 2 bases from V and 11 bases from J; junction bases left unmatched: 14. CDR3 nucleotides: TGCAGTGCTAGATCCCGTACAGGGGACGAGGGGGCTTTCTTT. It yields the protein CSARSRTGDEGAFF.

This clonotype was observed a handful of times. This chain links TRBV7-2 with TRBJ1-6; 7 bases fit TRBD1. CDR3 length equals 17 residues. Trimming removed 0 bases from V and 4 bases from J; junction bases left unmatched: 6. Germline V gene lookup returns CDR1 SGHTA and CDR2 FQGNSA. CDR3 loop: CASSLAYGQDYNSPLHF. The DNA of the CDR3 is TGTGCCAGCAGCTTAGCGTACGGACAGGATTATAATTCACCCCTCCACTTT.

This clonotype was seen a few times. The chain links TRBV10-3 to TRBJ2-2, with D possibly TRBD2 on 5 matching bases. In germline, CDR1 is ENHRY, CDR2 SYGVKD. V shed 7 bases and J shed 3 bases, with 15 bases lying between them. The CDR3 is made up of 15 amino acids. CDR3 sequence: CAITSSGRDTGELFF. CDR3 sequence (DNA): TGTGCCATCACTAGCTCAGGTCGTGACACCGGGGAGCTGTTTTTT.

This clonotype showed up many times. This chain connects TRBV11-2 to TRBJ1-2; possible D gene TRBD1, 5 bases. V dropped 5 bases and J dropped 4 bases, with 8 bases sitting between them. The V gene's germline CDR1 is SGHAT and CDR2 FQNNGV. CDR3 size: 12 residues. The CDR3 nucleotides read TGTGCCAGCAGCCCCCAGGGCTATGGCTACACCTTC. Translated, it gives CASSPQGYGYTF.

The chain has TRBV27 and TRBJ2-1, with unresolved D. Germline loops: CDR1 MNHEY, CDR2 SMNVEV (reference sequence). This CDR3 has 15 amino acids. V lost 3 bases, J lost 2 bases, and 11 bases lay in between. The CDR3 sequence is CASSFQAGTYNEQFF. CDR3 nucleotides: TGTGCCAGCAGTTTTCAGGCCGGAACCTACAATGAGCAGTTCTTC.

The V and J genes are TRBV9 and TRBJ2-1; TRBD1 is a possible D gene (6 bases). V was shortened by 4 bases and J by 2 bases, with 13 bases between the two germline ends. The CDR3 sequence is 15 residues long. From germline, CDR1 is SGDLS and CDR2 YYNGEE. Here the CDR3 DNA reads TGTGCCAGCAGCCGACAGGCTACGGCCTACAATGAGCAGTTCTTC. Translated: CASSRQATAYNEQFF.

The V gene is TRBV6-2 or TRBV6-3, the J gene TRBJ2-5, with 7 nucleotides matching TRBD2. V was pared by 8 bases and J by 3 bases, with 9 bases of the junction left unmatched. Germline values: CDR1 MNHEY, CDR2 SVGEGT. The CDR3 totals 14 residues. CDR3 sequence (DNA): TGTGCCAGCGAACCTCTAGCGGATAAAGAGACCCAGTACTTC. It specifies CASEPLADKETQYF.

The chain uses TRBV20-1 and TRBJ1-4, with 9 bases matching TRBD1. Germline trimming cut 3 bases from V and 5 bases from J; bases unmatched to any gene: 4. CDR3 length: 14 amino acids. Germline V lookup: CDR1 DFQATT, CDR2 SNEGSKA (reference sequence). In DNA, the CDR3 is TGCAGTGCTAGCTTAACAGGGGGCAATGAAAAACTGTTTTTT. It translates to CSASLTGGNEKLFF.

A few counts support this clonotype. The V call is TRBV7-2, the J call TRBJ2-3, with 7 bases that match TRBD1. V was pared by 1 base and J by 6 bases, with 4 bases of the junction left unmatched. From germline, CDR1 is SGHTA and CDR2 FQGNSA. This CDR3 has 14 amino acids. The CDR3 spells CASSLDRGGDTQYF. DNA for the CDR3: TGTGCCAGCAGCTTAGACAGGGGCGGGGATACGCAGTATTTT.

This chain links TRBV7-2 with TRBJ2-7; TRBD2 aligns across 9 bases. The CDR3 covers 15 residues. Unmatched junction bases numbered 8, after V lost 5 bases and J lost 3 bases. Germline V lookup: CDR1 SGHTA, CDR2 FQGNSA. CDR3 amino acids: CASSLGTSGFYEQYV. The CDR3 region has the DNA TGTGCCAGCAGCCTAGGTACTAGCGGGTTCTACGAGCAGTACGTC.

This clonotype occurred a few times. The genes are TRBV30 and TRBJ1-5; 7 bases are shared with TRBD1. V lost 0 bases to trimming and J lost 2 bases; unmatched junction nucleotides: 1. This CDR3 has 14 amino acids. Germline V CDR1 and CDR2: GTSNPN, SVGIG (reference sequence). DNA of the CDR3: TGTGCCTGGAGTGTAGGGGGCCGCAATCAGCCCCAGCATTTT. Its translation is CAWSVGGRNQPQHF. Combining the CDR3 with reference TRBV30 and TRBJ1-5 gives the whole variable domain SQTIHQWPATLVQPVGSPLSLECTVEGTSNPNLYWYRQAAGRGLQLLFYSVGIGQISSEVPQNLSASRPQDRQFILSSKKLLLSDSGFYLCAWSVGGRNQPQHFGDGTRLSIL.

The rearrangement uses TRBV4-1 and TRBJ2-7; a possible D gene is TRBD1 (5 bases). V was clipped by 1 base and J by 3 bases, with 13 bases between them. Germline assignment: CDR1 MGHRA and CDR2 YSYEKL. CDR3 length: 15 residues. CDR3 coding DNA: TGCGCCAGCAGCCAAGTCGAAGGGGCCCTCTACGAGCAGTACTTC. It is translated as CASSQVEGALYEQYF.

The rearrangement joins TRBV10-3 to TRBJ1-6; TRBD1 might be the D (6 bases). The CDR3 length is 13 residues. The V and J ends lost 9 bases and 7 bases respectively, with 13 bases between them. The germline V gene encodes CDR1 ENHRY and CDR2 SYGVKD. CDR3 sequence reads: CAIQGVWNSPLHF. In DNA form, the CDR3 reads TGTGCCATACAGGGTGTTTGGAATTCACCCCTCCACTTT.

This clonotype was found a few times. The CDR3 region has the DNA TGTGCCAGCGAACCCCGGACGGCCAACTATGGCTACACCTTC. Translated: CASEPRTANYGYTF. The chain employs TRBV5-8 and TRBJ1-2; unclear D gene. From germline, CDR1 is SGHTS and CDR2 YDEGEE. The CDR3 totals 14 residues. V lost 7 bases, J lost 2 bases, and 15 bases lay in between.

This clonotype was counted between two and nine times. The chain uses TRBV20-1 and TRBJ1-1; the D gene is possibly TRBD1 (5 bases). The CDR3 length is 14 residues. Trimming cost V 5 bases and J 1 base, with 14 bases left between them. The V gene's germline CDR1 is DFQATT and CDR2 SNEGSKA (reference sequence). CDR3 sequence: CSAFPSGGNTEAFF. DNA for the CDR3: TGCAGTGCTTTCCCTAGCGGGGGGAACACTGAAGCTTTCTTT.

This rearrangement joins TRBV9 to TRBJ2-4, with 7 nucleotides matching TRBD2. CDR3 length equals 16 residues. V lost 5 bases, J lost 7 bases, and 15 bases stayed unmatched. Germline CDR1 and CDR2: SGDLS and YYNGEE. The CDR3, as DNA: TGTGCCAGCAGTAAGGGTGCGGGGGACCGTCGGAACATTCAGTACTTC. This sequence encodes CASSKGAGDRRNIQYF.

The rearrangement links TRBV12-3 or TRBV12-4 to TRBJ2-7, with a weak D call TRBD2 (6 bases). Trimming stripped 6 bases from V and 7 bases from J, with 19 bases between. CDR3 length equals 14 residues. CDR3 loop: CASRRMGGSGEQYF. The CDR3 nucleotides read TGTGCCAGCAGGAGAATGGGGGGAAGCGGGGAGCAGTACTTC.

Ten or more counts support this clonotype. The V gene is TRBV15, the J gene TRBJ1-5; no firm D call. The germline V gene encodes CDR1 LNHNV and CDR2 YYDKDF (reference sequence). Trimming took 2 bases from V and 11 from J, leaving 13 bases between them. The CDR3 length is 13 residues. CDR3 loop: CATSRNVRQAQHF. The DNA for the CDR3 is TGTGCCACCAGCAGAAACGTAAGGCAGGCCCAGCATTTT.

This clonotype was found a few times. The rearrangement uses TRBV5-1 and TRBJ2-3; D unclear. The CDR3 runs 13 residues. With 0 bases removed from V and 9 bases from J, the gap between germline ends came to 11 bases. The germline V gene encodes CDR1 SGHRS and CDR2 YFSETQ. CDR3 nucleotide sequence: TGCGCCAGCAGCTTGGGGAGTACGTCAACGCAGTATTTT. Protein product: CASSLGSTSTQYF.

This chain links TRBV27 with TRBJ2-1; 7 nucleotides align to TRBD2. Germline CDR1 MNHEY, CDR2 SMNVEV (reference sequence). The CDR3 spans 15 residues. Losses at the gene ends were 6 bases for V and 9 bases for J; bases not matched to a gene: 14. CDR3 residues: CASSTCGGACGEQFF. CDR3 in DNA: TGTGCCAGCAGCACCTGCGGGGGTGCATGTGGTGAGCAGTTCTTC.

This rearrangement joins TRBV5-4 to TRBJ2-2; TRBD2 is a possible D gene (5 bases). The V gene's germline CDR1 is SGHNT and CDR2 YYREEE (reference sequence). The CDR3 consists of 14 residues. V was clipped by 6 bases and J by 4 bases, with 13 bases between them. CDR3 DNA: TGTGCCAGCATGGAGGCCGCGAGCACCGGGGAGCTGTTTTTT. Its protein product is CASMEAASTGELFF.

This CDR3 reads CASSLRFLADDNEQFF. The CDR3 nucleotides read TGTGCCAGCAGCTTAAGGTTTCTAGCGGATGACAATGAGCAGTTCTTC. V is TRBV7-3 and J is TRBJ2-1, with 7 bases that match TRBD2. Per the germline V gene, CDR1 is SGHTA and CDR2 is FQGTGA. With 1 base clipped from V and 5 bases from J, the junction kept 8 bases outside the gene matches. The CDR3 consists of 16 residues.

This chain joins TRBV10-2 and TRBJ1-6, with 7 positions matching TRBD1. The V and J ends lost 2 bases and 7 bases, in that order; junction bases with no gene match: 2. CDR3 length equals 14 residues. Germline loops: CDR1 WSHSY, CDR2 SAAADI. The DNA for the CDR3 is TGCGCCAGCAGTGAGCCAGGGGGAAATTCACCCCTCCACTTT. Its translation is CASSEPGGNSPLHF.

The V call is TRBV5-1, the J call TRBJ2-1; TRBD2 matches 15 bases. The CDR3 loop spans 16 amino acids. Germline assignment: CDR1 SGHRS and CDR2 YFSETQ. Germline trimming cut 4 bases from V and 7 bases from J; bases unmatched to any gene: 6. The CDR3 loop reads CASSPGTSGGWNEQFF. The CDR3 DNA follows: TGCGCCAGCAGCCCTGGGACTAGCGGGGGGTGGAATGAGCAGTTCTTC.